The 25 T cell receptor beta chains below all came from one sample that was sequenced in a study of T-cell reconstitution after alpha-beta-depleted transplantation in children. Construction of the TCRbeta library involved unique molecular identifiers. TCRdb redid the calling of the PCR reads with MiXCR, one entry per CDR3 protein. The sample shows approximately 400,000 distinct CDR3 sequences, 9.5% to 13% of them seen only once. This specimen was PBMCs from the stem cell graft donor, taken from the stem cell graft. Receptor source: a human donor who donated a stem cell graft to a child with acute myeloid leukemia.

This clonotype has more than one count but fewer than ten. The CDR3 sequence: CASSTRLAVNMNEQFF. The CDR3 DNA reads TGTGCCAGCAGCACACGACTAGCGGTCAACATGAATGAGCAGTTCTTC. The rearrangement links TRBV7-8 to TRBJ2-1, with 9 bases identical to TRBD2. The V and J ends lost 5 bases and 7 bases, in that order; junction bases with no gene match: 12. The germline CDR1 and CDR2 sequences are SGHVS and FQNEAQ. CDR3 size: 16 residues.

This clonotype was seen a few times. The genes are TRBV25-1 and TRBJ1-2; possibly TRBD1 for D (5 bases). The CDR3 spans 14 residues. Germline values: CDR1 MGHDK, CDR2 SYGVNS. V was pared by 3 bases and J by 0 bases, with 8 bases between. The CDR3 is CASSDAGTNYGYTF. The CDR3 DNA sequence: TGTGCCAGCAGTGATGCAGGGACTAACTATGGCTACACCTTC.

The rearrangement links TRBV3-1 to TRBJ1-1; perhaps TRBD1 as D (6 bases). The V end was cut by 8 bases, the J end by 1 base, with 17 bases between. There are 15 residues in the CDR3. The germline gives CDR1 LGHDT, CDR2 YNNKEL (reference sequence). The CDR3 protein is CASCRGQSQNTEAFF. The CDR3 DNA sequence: TGTGCCAGCTGCCGAGGACAGTCACAGAACACTGAAGCTTTCTTT.

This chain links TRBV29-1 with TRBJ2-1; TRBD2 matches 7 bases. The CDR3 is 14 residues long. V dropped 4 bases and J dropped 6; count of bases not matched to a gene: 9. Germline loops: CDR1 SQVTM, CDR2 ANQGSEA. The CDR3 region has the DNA TGCAGCGTTGGTGGGAGGGTGGGCGGCAATGAGCAGTTCTTC. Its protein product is CSVGGRVGGNEQFF.

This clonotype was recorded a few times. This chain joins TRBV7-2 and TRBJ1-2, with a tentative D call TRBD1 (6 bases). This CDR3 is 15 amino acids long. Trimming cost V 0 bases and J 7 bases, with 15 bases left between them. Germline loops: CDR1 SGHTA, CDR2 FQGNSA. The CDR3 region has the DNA TGTGCCAGCAGCTTAGCGGGAATGGGGGCTGGTGGCTACACCTTC. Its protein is CASSLAGMGAGGYTF. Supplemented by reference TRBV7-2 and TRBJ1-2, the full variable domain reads GAGVSQSPSNKVTEKGKDVELRCDPISGHTALYWYRQSLGQGLEFLIYFQGNSAPDKSGLPSDRFSAERTGGSVSTLTIQRTQQEDSAVYLCASSLAGMGAGGYTFGSGTRLTVV.

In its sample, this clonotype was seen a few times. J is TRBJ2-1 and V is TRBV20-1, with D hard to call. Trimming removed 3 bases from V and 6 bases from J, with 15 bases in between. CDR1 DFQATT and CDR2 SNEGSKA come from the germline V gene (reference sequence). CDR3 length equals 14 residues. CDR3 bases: TGCAGTGCTAGTGTGCTCTCCAGCTCCAATGAGCAGTTCTTC. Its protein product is CSASVLSSSNEQFF.

CDR3 region: CASSPQPGTGGNEQFF. The CDR3, as DNA: TGTGCCAGCTCACCACAGCCCGGGACAGGGGGCAATGAGCAGTTCTTC. The genes are TRBV18 and TRBJ2-1, with 11 bases lining up with TRBD1. The J segment lost 6 bases and the V segment lost 1 base, leaving 5 bases of the junction unmatched. The CDR3 runs to 16 residues. CDR1 is KGHSH, CDR2 LQKENI, per germline.

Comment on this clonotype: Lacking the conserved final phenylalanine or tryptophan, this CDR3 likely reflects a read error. CDR3: CASSPDRALGYTL. CDR3 bases: TGTGCCAGCAGTCCGGACAGAGCTTTAGGCTACACCTTG. V and J are TRBV12-3 or TRBV12-4 and TRBJ1-2; D is perhaps TRBD1 (6 bases). Trimming removed 5 bases from V and 8 bases from J, with 15 bases in between. The CDR3 extends over 13 amino acids.

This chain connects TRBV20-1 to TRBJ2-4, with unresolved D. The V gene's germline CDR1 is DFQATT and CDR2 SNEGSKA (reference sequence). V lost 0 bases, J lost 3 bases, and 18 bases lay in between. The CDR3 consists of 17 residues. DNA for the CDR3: TGCAGTGCTAGAGACGGACGGCCGCCGGAAGACAAAAACATTCAGTACTTC. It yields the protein CSARDGRPPEDKNIQYF.

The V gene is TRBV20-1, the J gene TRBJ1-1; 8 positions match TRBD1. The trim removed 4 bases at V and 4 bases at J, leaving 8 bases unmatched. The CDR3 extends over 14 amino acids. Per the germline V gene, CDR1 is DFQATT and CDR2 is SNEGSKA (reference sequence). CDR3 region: CSAIKAGTGTEAFF. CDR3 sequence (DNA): TGCAGTGCTATTAAAGCCGGGACAGGCACTGAAGCTTTCTTT.

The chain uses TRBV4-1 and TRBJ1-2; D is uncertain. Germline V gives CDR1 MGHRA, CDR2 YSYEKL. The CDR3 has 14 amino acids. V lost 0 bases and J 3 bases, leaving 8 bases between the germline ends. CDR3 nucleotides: TGCGCCAGCAGCCAAGATGGTTCGTACTATGGCTACACCTTC. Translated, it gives CASSQDGSYYGYTF.

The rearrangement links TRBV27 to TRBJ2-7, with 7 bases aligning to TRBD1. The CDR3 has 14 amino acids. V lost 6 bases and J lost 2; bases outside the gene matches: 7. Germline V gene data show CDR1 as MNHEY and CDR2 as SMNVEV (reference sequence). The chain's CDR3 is CASSPRQGPYEQYV. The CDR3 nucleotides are TGTGCCAGCAGCCCTCGACAGGGACCCTACGAGCAGTACGTC.

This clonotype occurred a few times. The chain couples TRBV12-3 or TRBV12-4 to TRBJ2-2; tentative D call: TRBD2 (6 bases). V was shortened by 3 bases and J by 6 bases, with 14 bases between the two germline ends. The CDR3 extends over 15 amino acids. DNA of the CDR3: TGTGCCAGCAGTTTGGCCCTCCAGCGGGCCGGGGAGCTGTTTTTT. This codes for CASSLALQRAGELFF.

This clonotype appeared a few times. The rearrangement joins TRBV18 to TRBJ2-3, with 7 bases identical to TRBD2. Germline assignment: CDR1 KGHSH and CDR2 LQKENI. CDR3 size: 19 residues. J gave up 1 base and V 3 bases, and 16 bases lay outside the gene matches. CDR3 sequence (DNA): TGTGCCAGCTCACCGAAGCCTAAGGGGCGGGGGAGACGCACAGATACGCAGTATTTT. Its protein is CASSPKPKGRGRRTDTQYF.

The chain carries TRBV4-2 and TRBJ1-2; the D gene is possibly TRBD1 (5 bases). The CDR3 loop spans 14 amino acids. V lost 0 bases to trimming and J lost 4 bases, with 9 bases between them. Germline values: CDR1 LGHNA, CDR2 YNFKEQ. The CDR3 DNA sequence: TGTGCCAGCAGCCAAGAAAGGGGTTCCTATGGCTACACCTTC. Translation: CASSQERGSYGYTF.

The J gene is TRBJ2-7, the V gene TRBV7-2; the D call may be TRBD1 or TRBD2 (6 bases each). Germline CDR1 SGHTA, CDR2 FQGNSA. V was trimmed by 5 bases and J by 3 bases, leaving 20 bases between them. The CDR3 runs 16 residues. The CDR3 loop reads CASSPIPGGRDYEQYF. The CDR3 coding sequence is TGTGCCAGCAGCCCCATACCCGGGGGCCGAGACTACGAGCAGTACTTC.

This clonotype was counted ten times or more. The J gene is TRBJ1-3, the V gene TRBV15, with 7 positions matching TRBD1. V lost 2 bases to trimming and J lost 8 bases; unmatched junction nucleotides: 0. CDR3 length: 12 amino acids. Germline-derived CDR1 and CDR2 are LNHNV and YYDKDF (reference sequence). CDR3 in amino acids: CATSRQGDTIYF. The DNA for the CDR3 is TGTGCCACCAGCAGACAGGGGGACACCATATATTTT.

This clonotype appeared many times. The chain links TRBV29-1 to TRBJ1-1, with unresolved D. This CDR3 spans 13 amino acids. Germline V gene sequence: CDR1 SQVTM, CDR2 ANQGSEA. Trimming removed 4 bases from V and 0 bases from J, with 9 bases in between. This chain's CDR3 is CSVAGRLNTEAFF. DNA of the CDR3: TGCAGCGTTGCTGGCAGACTGAACACTGAAGCTTTCTTT.

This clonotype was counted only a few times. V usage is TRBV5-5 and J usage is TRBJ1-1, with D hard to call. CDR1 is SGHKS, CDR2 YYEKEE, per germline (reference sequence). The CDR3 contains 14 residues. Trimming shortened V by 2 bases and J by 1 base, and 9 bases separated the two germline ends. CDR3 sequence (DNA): TGTGCCAGCAGCTTAGGTTCCGAGAACACTGAAGCTTTCTTT. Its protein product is CASSLGSENTEAFF.

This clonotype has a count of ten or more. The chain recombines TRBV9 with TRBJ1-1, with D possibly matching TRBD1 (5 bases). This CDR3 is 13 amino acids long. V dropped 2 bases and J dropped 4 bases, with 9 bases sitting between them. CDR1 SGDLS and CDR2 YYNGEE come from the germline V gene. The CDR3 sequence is CASSVGDATEAFF. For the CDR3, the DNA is TGTGCCAGCAGCGTTGGGGACGCCACTGAAGCTTTCTTT. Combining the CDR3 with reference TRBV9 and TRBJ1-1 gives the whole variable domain DSGVTQTPKHLITATGQRVTLRCSPRSGDLSVYWYQQSLDQGLQFLIQYYNGEERAKGNILERFSAQQFPDLHSELNLSSLELGDSALYFCASSVGDATEAFFGQGTRLTVV.

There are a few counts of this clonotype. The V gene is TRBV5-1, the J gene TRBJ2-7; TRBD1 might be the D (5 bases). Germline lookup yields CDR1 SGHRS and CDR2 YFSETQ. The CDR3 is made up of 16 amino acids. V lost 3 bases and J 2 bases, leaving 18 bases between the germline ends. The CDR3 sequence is CASSSFLHRFPYEQYF. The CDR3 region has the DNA TGCGCCAGCAGCTCATTCCTCCACAGGTTTCCCTACGAGCAGTACTTC.

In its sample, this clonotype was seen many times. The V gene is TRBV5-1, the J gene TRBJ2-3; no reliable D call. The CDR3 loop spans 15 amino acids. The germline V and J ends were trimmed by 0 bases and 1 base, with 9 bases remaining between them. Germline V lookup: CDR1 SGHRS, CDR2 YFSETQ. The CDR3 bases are TGCGCCAGCAGCTTGGCTCGGGCTGGCACAGATACGCAGTATTTT. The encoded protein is CASSLARAGTDTQYF.

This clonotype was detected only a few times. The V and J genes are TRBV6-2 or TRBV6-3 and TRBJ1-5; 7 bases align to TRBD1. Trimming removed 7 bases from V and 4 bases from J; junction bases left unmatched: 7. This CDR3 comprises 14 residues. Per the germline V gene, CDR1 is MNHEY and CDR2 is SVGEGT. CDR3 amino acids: CASKQGPLNQPQHF. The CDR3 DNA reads TGTGCCAGCAAACAGGGGCCCCTGAATCAGCCCCAGCATTTT.

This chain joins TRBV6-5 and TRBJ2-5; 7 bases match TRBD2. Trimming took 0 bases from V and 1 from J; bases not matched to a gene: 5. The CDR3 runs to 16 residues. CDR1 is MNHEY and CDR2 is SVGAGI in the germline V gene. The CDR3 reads CASSYSAGAPQETQYF. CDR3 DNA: TGTGCCAGCAGTTACTCGGCGGGAGCGCCCCAAGAGACCCAGTACTTC.

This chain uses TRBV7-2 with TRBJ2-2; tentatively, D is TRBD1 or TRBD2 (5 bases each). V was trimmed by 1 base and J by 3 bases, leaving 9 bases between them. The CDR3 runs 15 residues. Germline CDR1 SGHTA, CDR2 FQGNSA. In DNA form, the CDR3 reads TGTGCCAGCAGCTTAGTCGGGGCCGACACCGGGGAGCTGTTTTTT. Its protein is CASSLVGADTGELFF. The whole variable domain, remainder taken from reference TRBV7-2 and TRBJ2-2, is GAGVSQSPSNKVTEKGKDVELRCDPISGHTALYWYRQSLGQGLEFLIYFQGNSAPDKSGLPSDRFSAERTGGSVSTLTIQRTQQEDSAVYLCASSLVGADTGELFFGEGSRLTVL.